This T cell receptor (beta chain) was recorded in a study of blood T cell repertoires in COVID-19. About the research overall: In each case, the material was cDNA or gDNA derived from T cells, B-cell-depleted T cells, or PBMCs.

Patients at the Seattle site were enrolled during active infection and followed longitudinally. Per the germline V gene, CDR1 is MDHEN and CDR2 is SYDVKM. The CDR3 contains 11 residues. Trimming took off 8 bases at V and 4 bases at J, with 8 bases between the two ends. Authors' analysis steps: For nucleated cells, counts were estimated from reference gene primer amplification. TCRdb keeps only in-frame clones here, not all; method: immunoSEQ multiplex PCR. V and J calls and clone size are those listed in that table; D and trimming were worked out from the DNA. The table lists about 170,000 clones, approximately 85% of them singletons, with approximately 2.6% in the top ten.

The gene calls are TRBV28 and TRBJ1-2, with D maybe TRBD1 (6 bases). This sequence was found in a woman of 80 years or more with COVID-19, enrolled during active disease. The sequencing sample was made of peripheral blood. The CDR3 here is CASSDSYGYTF. The DNA of the CDR3 is TGTGCCAGCTCGGACAGCTATGGCTACACCTTC.